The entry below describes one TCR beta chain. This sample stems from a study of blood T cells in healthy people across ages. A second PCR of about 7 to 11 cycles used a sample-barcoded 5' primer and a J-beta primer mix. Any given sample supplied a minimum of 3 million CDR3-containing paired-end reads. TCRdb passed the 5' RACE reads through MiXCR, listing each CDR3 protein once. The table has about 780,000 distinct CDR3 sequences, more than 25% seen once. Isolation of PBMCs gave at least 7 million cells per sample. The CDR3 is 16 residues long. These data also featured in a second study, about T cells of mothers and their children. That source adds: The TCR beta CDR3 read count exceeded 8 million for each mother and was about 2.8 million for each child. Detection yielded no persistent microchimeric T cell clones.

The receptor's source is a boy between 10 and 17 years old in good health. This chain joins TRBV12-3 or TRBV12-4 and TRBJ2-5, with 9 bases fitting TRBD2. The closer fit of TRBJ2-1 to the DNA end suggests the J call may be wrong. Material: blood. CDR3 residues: CASTQRLRGGGDGQFF. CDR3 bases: TGTGCCAGCACCCAGAGGTTGCGGGGGGGCGGCGATGGGCAGTTCTTC.